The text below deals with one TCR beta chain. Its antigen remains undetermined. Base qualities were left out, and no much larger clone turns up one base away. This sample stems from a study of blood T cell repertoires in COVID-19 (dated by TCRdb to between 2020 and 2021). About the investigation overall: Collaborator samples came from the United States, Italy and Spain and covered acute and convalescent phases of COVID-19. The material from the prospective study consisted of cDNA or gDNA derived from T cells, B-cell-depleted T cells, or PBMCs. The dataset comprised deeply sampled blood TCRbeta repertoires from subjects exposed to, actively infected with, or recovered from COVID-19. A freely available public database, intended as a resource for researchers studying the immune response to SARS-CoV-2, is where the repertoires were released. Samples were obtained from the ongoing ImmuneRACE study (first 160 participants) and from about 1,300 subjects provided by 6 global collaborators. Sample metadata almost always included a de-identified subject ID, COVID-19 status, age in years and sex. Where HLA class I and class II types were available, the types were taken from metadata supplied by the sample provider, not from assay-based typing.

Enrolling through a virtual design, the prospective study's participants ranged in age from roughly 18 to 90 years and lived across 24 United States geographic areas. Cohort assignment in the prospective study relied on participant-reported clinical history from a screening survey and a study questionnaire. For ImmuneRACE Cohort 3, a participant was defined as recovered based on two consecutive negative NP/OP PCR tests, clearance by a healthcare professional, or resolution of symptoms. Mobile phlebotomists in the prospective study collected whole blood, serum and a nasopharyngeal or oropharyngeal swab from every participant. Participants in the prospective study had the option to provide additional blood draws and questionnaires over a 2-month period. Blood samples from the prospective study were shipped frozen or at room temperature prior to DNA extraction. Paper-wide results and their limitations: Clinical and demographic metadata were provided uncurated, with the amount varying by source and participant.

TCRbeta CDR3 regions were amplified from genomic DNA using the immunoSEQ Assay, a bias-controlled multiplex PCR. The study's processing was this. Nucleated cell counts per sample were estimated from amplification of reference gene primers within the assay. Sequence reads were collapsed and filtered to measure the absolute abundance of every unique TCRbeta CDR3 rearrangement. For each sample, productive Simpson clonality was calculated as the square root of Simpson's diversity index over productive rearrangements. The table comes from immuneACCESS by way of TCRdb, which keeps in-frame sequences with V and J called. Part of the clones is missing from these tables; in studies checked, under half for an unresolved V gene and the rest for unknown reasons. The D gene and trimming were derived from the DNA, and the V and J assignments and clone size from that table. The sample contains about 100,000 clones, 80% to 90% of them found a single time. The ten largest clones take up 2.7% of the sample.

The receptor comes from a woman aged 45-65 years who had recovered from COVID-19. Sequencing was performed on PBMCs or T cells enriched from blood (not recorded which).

The DNA reads as follows: TGCAGTGCTAGTTGGGGAGGGGAAGAGACCCAGTACTTC. It codes for CSASWGGEETQYF. The V gene is TRBV20-1 and the J gene is TRBJ2-5; TRBD2 agrees with 7 junctional bases. Measured from the cysteine to the phenylalanine, the CDR3 is 13 residues long. Just the 39-base CDR3 DNA is kept, in frame starting at base 1. Germline trimming: 3 bases from V, 3 bases from J; junction bases outside gene matches: 4. The CDR1 and CDR2 encoded by the germline V gene (reference sequence) are DFQATT and SNEGSKA.